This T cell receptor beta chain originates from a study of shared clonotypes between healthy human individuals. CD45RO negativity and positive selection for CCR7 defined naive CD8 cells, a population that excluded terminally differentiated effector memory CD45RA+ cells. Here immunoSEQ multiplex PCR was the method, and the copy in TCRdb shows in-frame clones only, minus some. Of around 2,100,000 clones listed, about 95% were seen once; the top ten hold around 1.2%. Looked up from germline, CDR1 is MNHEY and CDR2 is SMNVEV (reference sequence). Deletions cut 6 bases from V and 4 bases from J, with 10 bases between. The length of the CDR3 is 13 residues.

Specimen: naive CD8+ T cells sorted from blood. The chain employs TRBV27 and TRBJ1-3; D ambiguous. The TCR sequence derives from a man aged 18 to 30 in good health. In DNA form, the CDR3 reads TGTGCCAGCAGCTCCAACCTGGGAAACACCATATATTTT. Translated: CASSSNLGNTIYF.